These T cell receptor beta chains were read from a single sample in a study of T cell responses to AZD1222 COVID-19 vaccine. Produced via immunoSEQ multiplex PCR; TCRdb's table is partial and in-frame only. The sample has about 160,000 clones; 91% are singletons. The material sequenced was peripheral blood, taken on day 0 of AZD1222 vaccination. These receptors were collected from an adult in good health. Each CDR3 is given with its conserved first and last residue. The D gene is left open where the match is weak. For some rows the clone size is stated as once, few or many, or as a class when expanded; others skip it.

V gene	J gene	D gene	clone size	CDR3 protein	CDR3 DNA
TRBV4-1	TRBJ2-7	TRBD2	-	CASSQVQGTSGSYEQYF	TGCGCCAGCAGCCAAGTCCAAGGGACTAGCGGGAGTTACGAGCAGTACTTC
TRBV5-1	TRBJ2-7	TRBD1	few	CASSPTWDRSLYEQYF	TGCGCCAGCAGCCCGACCTGGGACAGGAGCCTCTACGAGCAGTACTTC
TRBV11-2	TRBJ2-7	-	-	CASSPIRPLTYEQYF	TGTGCCAGCAGCCCAATCCGGCCTCTAACCTACGAGCAGTACTTC
TRBV18	TRBJ2-5	-	-	CASSRFRPKRQETQYF	TGTGCCAGCTCACGTTTTAGACCGAAGCGACAAGAGACCCAGTACTTC
TRBV6-5	TRBJ1-1	-	-	CASIPSGDRNTEAFF	TGTGCCAGCATTCCTTCAGGGGATCGGAACACTGAAGCTTTCTTT
TRBV18	TRBJ2-7	TRBD1	-	CASSDLTGPYSIYEQYF	TGTGCCAGCTCAGACTTGACAGGGCCCTACTCCATTTACGAGCAGTACTTC
TRBV28	TRBJ1-2	TRBD1	-	CASSGQGALLGYTF	TGTGCCAGCAGCGGACAGGGGGCGCTCCTCGGCTACACCTTC
TRBV19	TRBJ2-7	TRBD1	-	CASSIGTGGSYEQYF	TGTGCCAGTAGTATAGGGACAGGGGGCTCCTACGAGCAGTACTTC
TRBV29-1	TRBJ1-1	TRBD1	-	CSAGQRVNTEAFF	TGCAGCGCGGGACAGCGAGTTAACACTGAAGCTTTCTTT
TRBV28	TRBJ1-4	-	-	CASSPRGSSNEKLFF	TGTGCCAGCAGTCCCCGAGGCAGCTCCAATGAAAAACTGTTTTTT
TRBV27	TRBJ1-5	-	once	CASSPGWRGLGNQPQHF	TGTGCCAGCAGCCCCGGATGGAGGGGTTTAGGCAATCAGCCCCAGCATTTT
TRBV5-4	TRBJ1-1	TRBD1	few	CASSKIQGANTEAFF	TGTGCCAGCAGCAAAATACAGGGGGCGAACACTGAAGCTTTCTTT
TRBV10-3	TRBJ2-1	TRBD1	once	CAIEGTGYNEQFF	TGTGCCATCGAGGGGACAGGCTACAATGAGCAGTTCTTC
TRBV30	TRBJ2-5	-	-	CAWSAQETQYF	TGTGCCTGGAGTGCCCAAGAGACCCAGTACTTC
TRBV5-1	TRBJ2-6	TRBD1	-	CASSVVQGAGANVLTF	TGCGCCAGCAGCGTTGTACAGGGGGCTGGGGCCAACGTCCTGACTTTC
TRBV29-1	TRBJ1-2	-	-	CSAQGGGRSYGYTF	TGCAGCGCCCAAGGTGGGGGTCGATCTTATGGCTACACCTTC
TRBV9	TRBJ2-1	TRBD2	-	CASSPRGVAGGHNEQFF	TGTGCCAGCAGCCCCCGAGGGGTAGCGGGAGGCCACAATGAGCAGTTCTTC
TRBV6-5	TRBJ2-2	-	-	CASEAGYTGELFF	TGTGCCAGCGAGGCAGGGTACACCGGGGAGCTGTTTTTT
TRBV6-5	TRBJ1-4	-	-	CASRTSGKGLFF	TGTGCCAGCAGAACGTCGGGCAAGGGACTGTTTTTT
TRBV13	TRBJ2-7	-	-	CASSLSVGGTSHYEQYF	TGTGCCAGCAGCTTATCGGTGGGGGGGACATCTCACTACGAGCAGTACTTC
TRBV9	TRBJ1-5	-	once	CASSVDSYSNQPQHF	TGTGCCAGCAGCGTAGACTCTTATAGCAATCAGCCCCAGCATTTT
TRBV7-3	TRBJ2-2	-	-	CASSQSGVELFF	TGTGCCAGCAGCCAAAGTGGGGTGGAGCTGTTTTTT
TRBV29-1	TRBJ1-1	-	-	CSVDLGYEAFF	TGCAGCGTTGACTTGGGTTATGAAGCTTTCTTT
TRBV10-3	TRBJ1-4	-	once	CAISESTVTANEKLFF	TGTGCCATCAGTGAGTCAACAGTGACGGCTAATGAAAAACTGTTTTTT
TRBV5-1	TRBJ2-7	-	-	CASSLPPLYEQYF	TGCGCCAGCAGCTTGCCCCCTCTTTACGAGCAGTACTTC
TRBV6-2/TRBV6-3	TRBJ1-4	-	once	CASSSDRHKEKLFF	TGTGCCAGCAGCTCCGACAGACACAAGGAAAAACTGTTTTTT
TRBV28	TRBJ2-2	-	-	CASRSVPNTGELFF	TGTGCCAGCAGAAGCGTCCCGAACACCGGGGAGCTGTTTTTT
TRBV9	TRBJ1-1	-	-	CASSVDAGYTEAFF	TGTGCCAGCAGCGTAGATGCAGGGTACACTGAAGCTTTCTTT
TRBV7-2	TRBJ2-3	TRBD2	-	CASSATSGERDTQYF	TGTGCCAGCAGCGCTACTAGCGGCGAACGAGATACGCAGTATTTT
TRBV5-4	TRBJ1-1	TRBD1	-	CASSFPGQGSEAFF	TGTGCCAGCAGCTTCCCGGGACAGGGATCTGAAGCTTTCTTT
TRBV6-5	TRBJ1-1	-	-	CASIRGMNTEAFF	TGTGCCAGCATTAGAGGGATGAACACTGAAGCTTTCTTT
TRBV29-1	TRBJ2-2	TRBD2	-	CSGGLAETGELFF	TGCAGCGGGGGCCTAGCGGAGACCGGGGAGCTGTTTTTT
TRBV25-1	TRBJ1-1	-	-	CASSRGGGTEAFF	TGTGCCAGCAGTCGGGGTGGTGGCACTGAAGCTTTCTTT
TRBV30	TRBJ2-1	-	-	CAWSRGGDNEQFF	TGTGCCTGGAGTAGGGGCGGCGACAATGAGCAGTTCTTC
TRBV9	TRBJ2-7	-	-	CASSVDRDRRYEQYF	TGTGCCAGCAGCGTAGATCGCGACAGGCGCTACGAGCAGTACTTC
TRBV7-9	TRBJ1-5	-	-	CASSSGGNQPQHF	TGTGCCAGCAGTTCAGGAGGGAATCAGCCCCAGCATTTT
TRBV7-2	TRBJ2-1	TRBD2	-	CASSLARTSGSNEQFF	TGTGCCAGCAGCTTAGCGCGCACTAGCGGGAGTAATGAGCAGTTCTTC
TRBV28	TRBJ2-3	TRBD1	-	CASPPGQGGTDTQYF	TGTGCCAGCCCACCCGGACAGGGGGGCACAGATACGCAGTATTTT
TRBV19	TRBJ1-6	-	-	CASNLGQENSPLHF	TGTGCCAGTAATCTAGGGCAGGAAAATTCACCCCTCCACTTT
TRBV5-1	TRBJ2-3	TRBD1	-	CASSWTGPTDTQYF	TGCGCCAGCAGCTGGACAGGGCCGACAGATACGCAGTATTTT
TRBV19	TRBJ2-2	-	-	CASSMGGPGELFF	TGTGCCAGTAGTATGGGCGGGCCCGGGGAGCTGTTTTTT
TRBV19	TRBJ1-1	-	-	CASSIIPPDGNTEAFF	TGTGCCAGTAGTATAATACCGCCTGACGGGAACACTGAAGCTTTCTTT
TRBV10-3	TRBJ1-1	-	few	CAISPLVWGPIMNTEAFF	TGTGCCATCAGTCCCCTCGTTTGGGGACCGATAATGAACACTGAAGCTTTCTTT
TRBV5-6	TRBJ2-5	TRBD2	once	CASTGLAVQETQYF	TGTGCCAGTACGGGACTAGCGGTCCAAGAGACCCAGTACTTC
TRBV29-1	TRBJ2-3	TRBD1	-	CSGGQADDTQYF	TGCAGCGGTGGACAGGCCGACGATACGCAGTATTTT
TRBV7-2	TRBJ1-1	-	-	CASSLWSRNPEAFF	TGTGCCAGCAGCTTATGGTCAAGGAACCCTGAAGCTTTCTTT
TRBV11-1	TRBJ2-7	TRBD2	-	CASSRKREGLDEQYF	TGTGCCAGCAGCCGGAAGCGGGAGGGCCTGGACGAGCAGTACTTC
TRBV4-3	TRBJ1-5	-	once	CASSQDKPVYSNQPQHF	TGCGCCAGCAGCCAAGATAAGCCAGTTTATAGCAATCAGCCCCAGCATTTT
TRBV11-2	TRBJ2-1	TRBD2	-	CASSLALLAGPYNEQFF	TGTGCCAGCAGCTTAGCTCTACTAGCGGGGCCCTACAATGAGCAGTTCTTC
TRBV19	TRBJ1-1	-	-	CASSTLSTLNTEAFF	TGTGCCAGTAGTACACTCTCCACGCTGAACACTGAAGCTTTCTTT
TRBV7-8	TRBJ1-5	-	-	CASSPDSDQPQHF	TGTGCCAGCAGCCCCGACAGTGATCAGCCCCAGCATTTT
TRBV4-1	TRBJ1-1	-	-	CASSQPTQGNTEAFF	TGCGCCAGCAGCCAACCCACACAGGGGAACACTGAAGCTTTCTTT